This T cell receptor beta chain was identified during a study of blood T cells in healthy people across ages. Unmatched junction bases numbered 2, after V lost 0 bases and J lost 2 bases. CDR1 and CDR2 from the germline V gene are MNHEY and SMNVEV (reference sequence). The CDR3 is 16 residues long. Primed by a sample-barcoded 5' primer and a J-beta primer mix, a second PCR proceeded for roughly 6 to 12 cycles. From the 5' RACE reads, TCRdb called clonotypes with MiXCR, one entry per CDR3 protein. The data show under 2,000,000 distinct CDR3 sequences, with about 50% seen just once and over 2% held by the top ten.

Sequencing was performed on blood. J is TRBJ2-1 and V is TRBV27; 9 bases are shared with TRBD2. This clonotype originated in a woman in her thirties or forties in good health. The CDR3 DNA is TGTGCCAGCAGTTTATCGGGCGGGGGGGCCTACAATGAGCAGTTCTTC. Translating it yields CASSLSGGGAYNEQFF.